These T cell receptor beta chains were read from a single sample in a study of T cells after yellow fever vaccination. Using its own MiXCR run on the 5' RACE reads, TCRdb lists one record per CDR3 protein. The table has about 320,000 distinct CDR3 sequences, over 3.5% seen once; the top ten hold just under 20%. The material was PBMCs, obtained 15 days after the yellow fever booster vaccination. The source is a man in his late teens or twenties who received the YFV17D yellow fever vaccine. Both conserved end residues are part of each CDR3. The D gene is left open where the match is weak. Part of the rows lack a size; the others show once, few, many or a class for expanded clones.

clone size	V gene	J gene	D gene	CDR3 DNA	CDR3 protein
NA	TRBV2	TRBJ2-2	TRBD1	TGTGCCAGCAGTGCGGGACAGGCCGGGGAGCTGTTTTTT	CASSAGQAGELFF
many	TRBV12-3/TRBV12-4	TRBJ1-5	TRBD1	TGTGCCAGTCAGGGGGAGATGAATCAGCCCCAGCATTTT	CASQGEMNQPQHF
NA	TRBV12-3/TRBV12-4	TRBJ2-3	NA	TGTGCCAGCAGTTTTGGGGACGGTGGGGATACGCAGTATTTT	CASSFGDGGDTQYF
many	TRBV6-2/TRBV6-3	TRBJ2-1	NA	TGTGCCAGCAACGGACAGCCTTACAATGAGCAGTTCTTC	CASNGQPYNEQFF
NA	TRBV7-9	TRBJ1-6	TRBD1	TGTGCCAGCCGCCGCCCCACAGGGGCCGACTATAATTCACCCCTCCACTTT	CASRRPTGADYNSPLHF
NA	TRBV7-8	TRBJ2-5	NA	TGTGCCAGCAGCTTAGTTTATATAGCCCCAGAGACCCAGTACTTC	CASSLVYIAPETQYF
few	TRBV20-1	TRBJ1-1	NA	TGCAGTGCTAGTTTTTACAGCACGAACACTGAAGCTTTCTTT	CSASFYSTNTEAFF
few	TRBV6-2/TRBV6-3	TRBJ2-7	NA	TGTGCCAGCAGTTACAACGCGGGACTTCTACTCCCATTCTACGAGCAGTACTTC	CASSYNAGLLLPFYEQYF
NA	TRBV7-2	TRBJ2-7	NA	TGTGCCAGCAGCAATCCGGGACCGGGTAGCTGGGGTAGCTCCACGATCGATTACGAGCAGTACTTC	CASSNPGPGSWGSSTIDYEQYF
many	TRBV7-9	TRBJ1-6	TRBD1	TGTGCCTCAGCCCCCATGGGACAGGGGCCTAATTCACCCCTCCACTTT	CASAPMGQGPNSPLHF
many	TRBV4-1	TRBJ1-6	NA	TGCGCCAGCAGCCAAGATTCCCAGTCCGAGGGGAATTCACCCCTCCACTTT	CASSQDSQSEGNSPLHF
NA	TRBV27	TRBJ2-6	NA	TGTGCCAGCAGTTTACCCCGGACAGATCGCTCTGGGGCCAACGTCCTGACTTTC	CASSLPRTDRSGANVLTF
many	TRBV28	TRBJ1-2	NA	TGTGCCAGCAGGTTAACGGCGGGGCCGAACTATGGCTACACCTTC	CASRLTAGPNYGYTF
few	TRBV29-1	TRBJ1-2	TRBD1	TGCAGCGTTGAGGGCGGGACAGGGCGCGGCTACACCTTC	CSVEGGTGRGYTF
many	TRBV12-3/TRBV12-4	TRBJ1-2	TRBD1	TGTGCCAGCAGTACAAGACAGGGAGGTAGCTATGGCTACACCTTC	CASSTRQGGSYGYTF
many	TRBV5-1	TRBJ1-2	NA	TGCGCCAGCAGCTTAGGAACAGTTAAGGGCTACACCTTC	CASSLGTVKGYTF
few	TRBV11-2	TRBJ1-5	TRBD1	TGTGCCAGCAGCTTATTGGCAGGGGGCTTGGATCAGCCCCAGCATTTT	CASSLLAGGLDQPQHF
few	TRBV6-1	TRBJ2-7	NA	TGTGCCAGCAATGTTGAGGGGGGTAGCTCCTACGAGCAGTACTTC	CASNVEGGSSYEQYF